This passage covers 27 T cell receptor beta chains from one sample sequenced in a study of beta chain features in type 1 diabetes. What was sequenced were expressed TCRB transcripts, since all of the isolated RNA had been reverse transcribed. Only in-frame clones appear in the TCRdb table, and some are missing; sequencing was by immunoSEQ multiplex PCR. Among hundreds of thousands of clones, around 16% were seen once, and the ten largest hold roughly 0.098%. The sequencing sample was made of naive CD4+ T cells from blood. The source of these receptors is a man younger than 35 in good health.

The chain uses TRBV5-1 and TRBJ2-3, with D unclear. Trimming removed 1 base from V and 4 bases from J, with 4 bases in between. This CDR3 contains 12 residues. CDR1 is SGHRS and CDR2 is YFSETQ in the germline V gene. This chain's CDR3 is CASSLLADTQYF. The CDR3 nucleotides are TGCGCCAGCAGCTTGCTTGCAGATACGCAGTATTTT.

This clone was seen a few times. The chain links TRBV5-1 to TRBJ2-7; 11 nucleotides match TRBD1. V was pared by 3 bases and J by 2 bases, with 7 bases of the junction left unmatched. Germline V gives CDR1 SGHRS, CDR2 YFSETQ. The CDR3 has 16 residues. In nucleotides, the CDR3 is TGCGCCAGCAGCTCCCAGAGGGACAGGGGGGCCTACGAGCAGTACTTC. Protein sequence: CASSSQRDRGAYEQYF.

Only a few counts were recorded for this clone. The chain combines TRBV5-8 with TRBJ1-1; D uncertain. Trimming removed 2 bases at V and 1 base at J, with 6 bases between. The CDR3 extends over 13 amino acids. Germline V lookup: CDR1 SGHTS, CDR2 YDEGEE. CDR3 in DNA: TGTGCCAGCAGCTTACTGCCGAACACTGAAGCTTTCTTT. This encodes CASSLLPNTEAFF. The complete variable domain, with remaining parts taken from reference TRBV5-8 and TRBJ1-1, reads EAGVTQSPTHLIKTRGQQATLRCSPISGHTSVYWYQQALGLGLQFLLWYDEGEERNRGNFPPRFSGRQFPNYSSELNVNALELEDSALYLCASSLLPNTEAFFGQGTRLTVV.

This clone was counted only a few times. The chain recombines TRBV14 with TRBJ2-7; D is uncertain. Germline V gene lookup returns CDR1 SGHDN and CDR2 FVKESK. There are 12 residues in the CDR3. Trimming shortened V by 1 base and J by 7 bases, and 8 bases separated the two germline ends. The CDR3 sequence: CASSQGAREQYF. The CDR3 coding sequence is TGTGCCAGCAGCCAAGGCGCTAGGGAGCAGTACTTC. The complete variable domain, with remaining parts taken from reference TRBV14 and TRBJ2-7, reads EAGVTQFPSHSVIEKGQTVTLRCDPISGHDNLYWYRRVMGKEIKFLLHFVKESKQDESGMPNNRFLAERTGGTYSTLKVQPAELEDSGVYFCASSQGAREQYFGPGTRLTVT.

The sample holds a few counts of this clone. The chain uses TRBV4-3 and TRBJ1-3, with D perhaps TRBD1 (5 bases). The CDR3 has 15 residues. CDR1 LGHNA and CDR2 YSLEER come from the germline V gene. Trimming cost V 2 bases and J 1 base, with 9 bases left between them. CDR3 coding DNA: TGCGCCAGCAGCCAAAGGGGAATTTCTGGAAACACCATATATTTT. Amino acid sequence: CASSQRGISGNTIYF.

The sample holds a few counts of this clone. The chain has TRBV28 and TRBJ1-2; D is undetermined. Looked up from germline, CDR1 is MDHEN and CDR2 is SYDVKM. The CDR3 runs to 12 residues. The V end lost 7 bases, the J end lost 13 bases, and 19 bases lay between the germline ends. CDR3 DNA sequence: TGTGCCAGCACCCGCGGCCCCCTGGCGTTCACCTTC. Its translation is CASTRGPLAFTF.

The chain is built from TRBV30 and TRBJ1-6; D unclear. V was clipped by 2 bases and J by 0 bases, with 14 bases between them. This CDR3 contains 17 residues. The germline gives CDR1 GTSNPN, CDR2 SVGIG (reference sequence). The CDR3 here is CAWSIRHQSSYNSPLHF. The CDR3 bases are TGTGCCTGGAGTATCCGACACCAGAGCTCCTATAATTCACCCCTCCACTTT.

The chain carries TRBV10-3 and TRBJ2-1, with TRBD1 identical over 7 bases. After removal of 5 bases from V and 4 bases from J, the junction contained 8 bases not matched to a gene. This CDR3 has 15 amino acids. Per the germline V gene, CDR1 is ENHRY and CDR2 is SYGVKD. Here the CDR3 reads CAISYRGTLYNEQFF. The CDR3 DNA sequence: TGTGCCATCAGTTACAGGGGAACCCTTTACAATGAGCAGTTCTTC.

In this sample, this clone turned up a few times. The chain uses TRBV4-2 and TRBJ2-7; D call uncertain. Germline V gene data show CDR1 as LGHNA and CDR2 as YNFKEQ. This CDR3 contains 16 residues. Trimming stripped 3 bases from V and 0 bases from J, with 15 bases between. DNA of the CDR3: TGTGCCAGCAGCCAGCCCGGCAGCGCAAGCTCCTACGAGCAGTACTTC. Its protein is CASSQPGSASSYEQYF.

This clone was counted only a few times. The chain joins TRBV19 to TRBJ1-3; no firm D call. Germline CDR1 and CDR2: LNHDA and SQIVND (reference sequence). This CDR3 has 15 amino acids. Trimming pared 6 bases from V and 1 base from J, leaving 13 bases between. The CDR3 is CASSPAGRSGNTIYF. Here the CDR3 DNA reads TGTGCCAGTAGCCCAGCCGGGCGGTCTGGAAACACCATATATTTT.

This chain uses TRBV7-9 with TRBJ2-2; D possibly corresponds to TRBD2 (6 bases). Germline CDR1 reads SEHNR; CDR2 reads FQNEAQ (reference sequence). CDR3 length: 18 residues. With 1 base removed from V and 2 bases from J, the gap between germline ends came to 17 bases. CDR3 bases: TGTGCCAGCAGCTTAGGCGTGTGGAGGGACGATAACACCGGGGAGCTGTTTTTT. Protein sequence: CASSLGVWRDDNTGELFF.

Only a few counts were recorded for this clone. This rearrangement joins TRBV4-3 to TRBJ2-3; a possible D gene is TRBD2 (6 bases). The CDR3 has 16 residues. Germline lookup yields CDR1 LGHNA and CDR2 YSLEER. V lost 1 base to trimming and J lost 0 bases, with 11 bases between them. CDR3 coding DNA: TGCGCCAGCAGCCAAGCCCAAAGCGGGAGCACAGATACGCAGTATTTT. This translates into CASSQAQSGSTDTQYF.

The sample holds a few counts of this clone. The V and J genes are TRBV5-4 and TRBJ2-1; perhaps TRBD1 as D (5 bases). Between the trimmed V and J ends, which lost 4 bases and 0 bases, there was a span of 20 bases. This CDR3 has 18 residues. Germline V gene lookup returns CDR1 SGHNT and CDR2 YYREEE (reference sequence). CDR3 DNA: TGTGCCAGCAGCCAAGAGGCGCCAGGGTCAAGCTCCTACAATGAGCAGTTCTTC. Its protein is CASSQEAPGSSSYNEQFF.

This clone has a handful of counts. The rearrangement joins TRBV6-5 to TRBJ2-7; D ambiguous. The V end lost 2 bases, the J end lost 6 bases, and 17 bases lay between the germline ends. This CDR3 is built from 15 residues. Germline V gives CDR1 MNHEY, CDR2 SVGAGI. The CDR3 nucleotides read TGTGCCAGCAGTTACAAGAGCCTCCTGGTAGGCGAGCAGTACTTC. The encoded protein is CASSYKSLLVGEQYF.

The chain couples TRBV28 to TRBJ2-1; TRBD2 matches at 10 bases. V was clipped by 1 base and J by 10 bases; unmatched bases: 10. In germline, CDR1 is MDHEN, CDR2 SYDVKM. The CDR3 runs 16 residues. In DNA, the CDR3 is TGTGCCAGCAGTTTATCGGTAGCGGGAGGTAGGGGGGAGCAGTTCTTC. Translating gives CASSLSVAGGRGEQFF.

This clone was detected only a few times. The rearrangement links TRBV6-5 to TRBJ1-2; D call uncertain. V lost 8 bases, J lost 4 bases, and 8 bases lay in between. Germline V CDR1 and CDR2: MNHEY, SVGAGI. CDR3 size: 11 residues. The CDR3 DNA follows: TGTGCCAGCCGAGGGTTCTATGGCTACACCTTC. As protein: CASRGFYGYTF.

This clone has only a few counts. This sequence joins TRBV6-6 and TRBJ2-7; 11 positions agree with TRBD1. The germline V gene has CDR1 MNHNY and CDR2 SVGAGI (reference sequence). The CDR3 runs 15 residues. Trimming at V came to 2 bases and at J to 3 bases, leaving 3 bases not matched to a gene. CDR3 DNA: TGTGCCAGCAGTTACCGGACAGGGGGCGTCTACGAGCAGTACTTC. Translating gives CASSYRTGGVYEQYF.

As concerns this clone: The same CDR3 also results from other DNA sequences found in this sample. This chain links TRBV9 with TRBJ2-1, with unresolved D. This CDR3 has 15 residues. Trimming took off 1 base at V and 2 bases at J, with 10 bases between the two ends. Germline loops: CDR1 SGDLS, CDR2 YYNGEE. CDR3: CASSVSSGTYNEQFF. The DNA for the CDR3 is TGTGCCAGCAGCGTAAGTTCGGGTACCTACAATGAGCAGTTCTTC.

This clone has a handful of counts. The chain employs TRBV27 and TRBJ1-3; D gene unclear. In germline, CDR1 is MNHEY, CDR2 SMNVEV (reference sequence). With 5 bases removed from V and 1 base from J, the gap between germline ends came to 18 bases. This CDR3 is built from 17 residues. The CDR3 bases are TGTGCCAGCAGTCCACGTTTAACCCACCCTTCTGGAAACACCATATATTTT. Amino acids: CASSPRLTHPSGNTIYF.

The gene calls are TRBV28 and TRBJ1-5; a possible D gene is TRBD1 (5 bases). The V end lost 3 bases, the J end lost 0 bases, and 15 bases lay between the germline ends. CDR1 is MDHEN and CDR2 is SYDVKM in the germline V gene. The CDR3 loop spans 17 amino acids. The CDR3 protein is CASSLGPQGYSNQPQHF. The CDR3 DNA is TGTGCCAGCAGTTTGGGGCCCCAAGGATATAGCAATCAGCCCCAGCATTTT.

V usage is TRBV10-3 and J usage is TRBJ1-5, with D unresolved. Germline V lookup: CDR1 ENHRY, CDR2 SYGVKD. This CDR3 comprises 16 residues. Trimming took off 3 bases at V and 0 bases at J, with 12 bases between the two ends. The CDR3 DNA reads TGTGCCATCAGTGAATTTGGGCCGGGTAGCAATCAGCCCCAGCATTTT. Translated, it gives CAISEFGPGSNQPQHF.

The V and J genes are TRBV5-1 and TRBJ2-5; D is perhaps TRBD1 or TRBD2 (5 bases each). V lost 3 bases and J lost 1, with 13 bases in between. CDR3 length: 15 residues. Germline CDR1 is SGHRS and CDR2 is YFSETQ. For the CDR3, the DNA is TGCGCCAGCAGCTCGAGCACAGGAGGCCAAGAGACCCAGTACTTC. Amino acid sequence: CASSSSTGGQETQYF.

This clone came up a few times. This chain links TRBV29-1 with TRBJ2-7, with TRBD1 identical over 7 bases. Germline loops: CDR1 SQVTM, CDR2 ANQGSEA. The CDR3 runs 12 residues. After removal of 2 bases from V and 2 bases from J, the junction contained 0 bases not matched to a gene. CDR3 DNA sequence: TGCAGCGTTGAACAGGGGGCCTACGAGCAGTACTTC. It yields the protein CSVEQGAYEQYF.

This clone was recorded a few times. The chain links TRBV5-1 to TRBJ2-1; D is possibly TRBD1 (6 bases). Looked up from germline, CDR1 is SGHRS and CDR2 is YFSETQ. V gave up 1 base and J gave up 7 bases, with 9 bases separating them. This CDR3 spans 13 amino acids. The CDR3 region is CASSLSGENEQFF. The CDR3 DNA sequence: TGCGCCAGCAGCTTGTCAGGGGAAAATGAGCAGTTCTTC.

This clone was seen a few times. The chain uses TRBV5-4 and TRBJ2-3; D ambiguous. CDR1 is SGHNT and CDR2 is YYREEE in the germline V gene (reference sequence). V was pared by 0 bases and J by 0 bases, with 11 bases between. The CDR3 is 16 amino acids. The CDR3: CASSLGVAASTDTQYF. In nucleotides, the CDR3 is TGTGCCAGCAGCTTGGGCGTAGCAGCTAGCACAGATACGCAGTATTTT.

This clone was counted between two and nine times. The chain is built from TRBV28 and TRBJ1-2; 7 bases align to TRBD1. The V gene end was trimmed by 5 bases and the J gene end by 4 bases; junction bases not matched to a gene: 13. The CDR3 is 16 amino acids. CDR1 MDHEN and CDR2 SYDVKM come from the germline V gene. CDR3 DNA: TGTGCCAGCAGTGCCCCCGGGACAGTGAAGAGCTATGGCTACACCTTC. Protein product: CASSAPGTVKSYGYTF.

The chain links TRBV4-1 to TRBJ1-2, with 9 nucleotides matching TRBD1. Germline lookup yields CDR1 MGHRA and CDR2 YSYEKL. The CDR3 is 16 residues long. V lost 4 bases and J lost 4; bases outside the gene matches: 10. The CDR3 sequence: CASSRSLQGAGYGYTF. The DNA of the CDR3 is TGCGCCAGCAGCCGGTCCCTACAGGGGGCCGGCTATGGCTACACCTTC.